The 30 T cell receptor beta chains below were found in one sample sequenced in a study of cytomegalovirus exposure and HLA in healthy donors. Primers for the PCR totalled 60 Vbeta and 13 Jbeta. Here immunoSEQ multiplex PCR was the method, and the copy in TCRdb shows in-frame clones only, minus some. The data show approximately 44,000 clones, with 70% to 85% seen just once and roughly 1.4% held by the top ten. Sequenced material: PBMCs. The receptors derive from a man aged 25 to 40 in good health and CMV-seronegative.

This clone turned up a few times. The CDR3: CASSIGGRGDEQFF. Here the CDR3 DNA reads TGTGCCAGTAGTATAGGCGGGAGAGGAGATGAGCAGTTCTTC. The V gene is TRBV19, the J gene TRBJ2-1, with 7 bases that match TRBD2. Losses at the gene ends were 1 base for V and 8 bases for J; bases not matched to a gene: 5. The CDR3 runs 14 residues. The germline gives CDR1 LNHDA, CDR2 SQIVND (reference sequence).

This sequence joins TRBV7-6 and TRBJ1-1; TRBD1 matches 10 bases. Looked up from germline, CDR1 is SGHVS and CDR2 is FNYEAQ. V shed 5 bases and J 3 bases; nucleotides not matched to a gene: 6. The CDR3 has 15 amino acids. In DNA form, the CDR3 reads TGTGCCAGCAGCATAAGGACAGGGGGGTACACTGAAGCTTTCTTT. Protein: CASSIRTGGYTEAFF.

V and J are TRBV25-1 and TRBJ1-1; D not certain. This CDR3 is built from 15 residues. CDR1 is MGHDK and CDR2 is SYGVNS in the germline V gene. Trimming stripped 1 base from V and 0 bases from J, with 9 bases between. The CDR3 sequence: CASSESGSMNTEAFF. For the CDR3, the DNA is TGTGCCAGCAGTGAATCGGGGAGCATGAACACTGAAGCTTTCTTT.

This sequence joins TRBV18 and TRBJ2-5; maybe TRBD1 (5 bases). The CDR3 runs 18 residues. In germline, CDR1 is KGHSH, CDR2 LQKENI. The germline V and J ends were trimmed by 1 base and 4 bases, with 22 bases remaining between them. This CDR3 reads CASSPLGSGRPNLETQYF. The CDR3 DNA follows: TGTGCCAGCTCACCACTAGGGTCAGGGCGGCCAAACCTAGAGACCCAGTACTTC.

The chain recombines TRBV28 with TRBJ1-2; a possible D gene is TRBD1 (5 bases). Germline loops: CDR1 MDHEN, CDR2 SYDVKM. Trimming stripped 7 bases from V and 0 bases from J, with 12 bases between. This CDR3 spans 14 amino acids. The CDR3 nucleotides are TGTGCCAGCACGATGGGACTGGCTAACTATGGCTACACCTTC. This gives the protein CASTMGLANYGYTF.

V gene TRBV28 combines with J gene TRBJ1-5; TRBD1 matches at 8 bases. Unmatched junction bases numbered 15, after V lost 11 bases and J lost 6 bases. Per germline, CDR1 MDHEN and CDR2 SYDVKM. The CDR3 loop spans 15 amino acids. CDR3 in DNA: TGTGCCGCGTGCCGAACAGGGGGACGCGCTCAGCCCCAGCATTTT. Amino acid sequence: CAACRTGGRAQPQHF. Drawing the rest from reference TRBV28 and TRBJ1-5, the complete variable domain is DVKVTQSSRYLVKRTGEKVFLECVQDMDHENMFWYRQDPGLGLRLIYFSYDVKMKEKGDIPEGYSVSREKKERFSLILESASTNQTSMYLCAACRTGGRAQPQHFGDGTRLSIL.

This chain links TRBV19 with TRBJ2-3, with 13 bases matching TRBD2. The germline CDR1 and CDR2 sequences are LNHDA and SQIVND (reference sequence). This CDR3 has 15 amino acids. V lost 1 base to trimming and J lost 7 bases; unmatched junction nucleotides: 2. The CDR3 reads CASSIGLAGGNTQYF. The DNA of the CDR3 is TGTGCCAGTAGTATAGGACTAGCGGGAGGAAATACGCAGTATTTT. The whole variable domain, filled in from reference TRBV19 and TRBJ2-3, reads DGGITQSPKYLFRKEGQNVTLSCEQNLNHDAMYWYRQDPGQGLRLIYYSQIVNDFQKGDIAEGYSVSREKKESFPLTVTSAQKNPTAFYLCASSIGLAGGNTQYFGPGTRLTVL.

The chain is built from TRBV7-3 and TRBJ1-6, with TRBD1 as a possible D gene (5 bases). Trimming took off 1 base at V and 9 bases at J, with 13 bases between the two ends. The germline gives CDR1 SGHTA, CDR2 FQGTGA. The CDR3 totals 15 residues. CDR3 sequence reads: CASSLSGRAASPLHF. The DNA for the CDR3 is TGTGCCAGCAGCTTAAGTGGCAGGGCGGCTTCACCCCTCCACTTT.

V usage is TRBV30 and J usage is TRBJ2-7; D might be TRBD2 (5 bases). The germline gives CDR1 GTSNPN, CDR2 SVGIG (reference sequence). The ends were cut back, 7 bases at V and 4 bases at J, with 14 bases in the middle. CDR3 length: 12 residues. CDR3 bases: TGTGCCTTGGAGGTAGCGTTATACGAGCAGTACTTC. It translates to CALEVALYEQYF. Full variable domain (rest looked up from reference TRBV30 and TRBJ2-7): SQTIHQWPATLVQPVGSPLSLECTVEGTSNPNLYWYRQAAGRGLQLLFYSVGIGQISSEVPQNLSASRPQDRQFILSSKKLLLSDSGFYLCALEVALYEQYFGPGTRLTVT.

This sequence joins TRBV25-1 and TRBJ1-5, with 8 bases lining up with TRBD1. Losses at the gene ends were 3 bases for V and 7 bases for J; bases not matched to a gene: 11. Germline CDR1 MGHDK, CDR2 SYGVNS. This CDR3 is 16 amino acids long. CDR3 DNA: TGTGCCAGCAGTGACGGTCGACAGGGGTCGAGCCAGCCCCAGCATTTT. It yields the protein CASSDGRQGSSQPQHF.

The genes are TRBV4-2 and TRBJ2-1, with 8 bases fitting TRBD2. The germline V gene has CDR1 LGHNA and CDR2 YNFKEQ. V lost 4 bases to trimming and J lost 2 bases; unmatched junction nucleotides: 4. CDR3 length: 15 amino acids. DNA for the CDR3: TGTGCCAGCAGCCCCACTAGCGGAGCCTACAATGAGCAGTTCTTC. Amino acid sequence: CASSPTSGAYNEQFF.

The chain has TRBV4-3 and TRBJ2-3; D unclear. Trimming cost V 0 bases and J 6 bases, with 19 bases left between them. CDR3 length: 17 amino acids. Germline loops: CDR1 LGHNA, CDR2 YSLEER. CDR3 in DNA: TGCGCCAGCAGCCAAGAAGTCCAGCGTGGAGTGATGGATACGCAGTATTTT. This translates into CASSQEVQRGVMDTQYF.

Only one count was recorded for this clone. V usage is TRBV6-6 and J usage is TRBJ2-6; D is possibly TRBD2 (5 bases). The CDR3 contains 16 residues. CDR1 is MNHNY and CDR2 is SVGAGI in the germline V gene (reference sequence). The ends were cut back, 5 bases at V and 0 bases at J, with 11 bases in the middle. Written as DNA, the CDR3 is TGTGCCAGCAGTACAAGACGGGGCTCTGGGGCCAACGTCCTGACTTTC. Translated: CASSTRRGSGANVLTF.

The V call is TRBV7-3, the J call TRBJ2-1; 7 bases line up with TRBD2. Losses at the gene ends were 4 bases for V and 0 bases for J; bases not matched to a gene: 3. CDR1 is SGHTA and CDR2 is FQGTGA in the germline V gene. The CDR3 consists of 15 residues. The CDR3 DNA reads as TGTGCCAGCAGCTATCTAGCGGTCTCCTACAATGAGCAGTTCTTC. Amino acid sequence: CASSYLAVSYNEQFF.

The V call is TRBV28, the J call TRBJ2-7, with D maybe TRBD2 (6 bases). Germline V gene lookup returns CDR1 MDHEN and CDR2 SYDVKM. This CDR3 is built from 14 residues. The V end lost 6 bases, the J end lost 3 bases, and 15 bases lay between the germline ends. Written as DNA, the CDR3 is TGTGCCAGCAGCATCGCGGGGTCGCGCTACGAGCAGTACTTC. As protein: CASSIAGSRYEQYF.

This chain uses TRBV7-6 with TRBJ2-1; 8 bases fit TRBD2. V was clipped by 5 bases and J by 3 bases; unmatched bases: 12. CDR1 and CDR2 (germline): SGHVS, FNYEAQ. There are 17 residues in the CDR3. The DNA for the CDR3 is TGTGCCAGCAGCGGCCCCATGGCGGCGGGAGGCTACAATGAGCAGTTCTTC. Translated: CASSGPMAAGGYNEQFF.

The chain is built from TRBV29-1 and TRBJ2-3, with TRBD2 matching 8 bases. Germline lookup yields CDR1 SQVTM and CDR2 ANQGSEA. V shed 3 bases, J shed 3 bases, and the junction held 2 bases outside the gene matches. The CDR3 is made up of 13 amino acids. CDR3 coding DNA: TGCAGCGTTGATTCGGGAGGGACAGATACGCAGTATTTT. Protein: CSVDSGGTDTQYF.

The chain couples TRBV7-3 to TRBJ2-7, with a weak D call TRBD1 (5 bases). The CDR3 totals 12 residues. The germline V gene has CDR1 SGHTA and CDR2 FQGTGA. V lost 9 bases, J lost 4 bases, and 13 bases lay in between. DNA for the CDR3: TGTGCCAGTGGTCCAGGGCGGTACGAGCAGTACTTC. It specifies CASGPGRYEQYF.

The CDR3 sequence is CASKTGGSGANVLTF. Written as DNA, the CDR3 is TGTGCCAGCAAAACGGGGGGGTCCGGGGCCAACGTCCTGACTTTC. V is TRBV6-1 and J is TRBJ2-6, with 8 bases identical to TRBD2. This CDR3 has 15 amino acids. The germline V gene has CDR1 MNHNS and CDR2 SASEGT. V shed 7 bases, J shed 4 bases, and the junction held 6 bases outside the gene matches.

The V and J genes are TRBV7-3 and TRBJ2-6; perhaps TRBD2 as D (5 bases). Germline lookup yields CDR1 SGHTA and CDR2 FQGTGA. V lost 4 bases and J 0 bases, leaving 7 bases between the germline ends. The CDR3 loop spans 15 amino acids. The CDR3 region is CASSSAGSGANVLTF. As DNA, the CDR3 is TGTGCCAGCAGCTCGGCGGGCTCTGGGGCCAACGTCCTGACTTTC.

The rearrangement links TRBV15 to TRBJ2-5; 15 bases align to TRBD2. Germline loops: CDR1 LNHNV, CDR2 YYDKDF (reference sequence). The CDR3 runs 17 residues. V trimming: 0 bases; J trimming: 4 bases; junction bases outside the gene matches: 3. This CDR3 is CATSRDPGLAGGETQYF. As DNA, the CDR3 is TGTGCCACCAGCAGAGATCCGGGACTAGCGGGAGGAGAGACCCAGTACTTC.

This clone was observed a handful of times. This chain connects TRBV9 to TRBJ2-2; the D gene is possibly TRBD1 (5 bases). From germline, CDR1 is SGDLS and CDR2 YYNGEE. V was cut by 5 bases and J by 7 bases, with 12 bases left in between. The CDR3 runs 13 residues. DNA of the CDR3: TGTGCCAGCAGAGGTGACAGTTTCGGGGAGCTGTTTTTT. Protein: CASRGDSFGELFF.

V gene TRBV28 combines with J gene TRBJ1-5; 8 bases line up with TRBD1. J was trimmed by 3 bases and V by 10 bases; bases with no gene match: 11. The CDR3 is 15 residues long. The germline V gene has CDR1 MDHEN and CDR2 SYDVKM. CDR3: CATHPSDRVNQPQHF. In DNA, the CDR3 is TGTGCCACCCACCCCTCGGACAGGGTCAATCAGCCCCAGCATTTT.

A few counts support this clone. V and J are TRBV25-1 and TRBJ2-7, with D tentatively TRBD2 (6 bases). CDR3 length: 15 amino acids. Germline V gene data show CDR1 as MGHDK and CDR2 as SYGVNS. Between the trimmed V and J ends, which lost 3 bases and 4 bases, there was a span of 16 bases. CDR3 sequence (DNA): TGTGCCAGCAGTGAGGACGGGAGAGTTGGGTACGAGCAGTACTTC. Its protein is CASSEDGRVGYEQYF.

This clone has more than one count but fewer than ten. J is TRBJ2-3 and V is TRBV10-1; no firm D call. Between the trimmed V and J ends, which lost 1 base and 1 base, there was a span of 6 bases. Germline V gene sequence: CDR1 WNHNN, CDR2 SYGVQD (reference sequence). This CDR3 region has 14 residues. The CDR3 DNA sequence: TGCGCCAGCAGTGAGTGGGCGCGCACAGATACGCAGTATTTT. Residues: CASSEWARTDTQYF.

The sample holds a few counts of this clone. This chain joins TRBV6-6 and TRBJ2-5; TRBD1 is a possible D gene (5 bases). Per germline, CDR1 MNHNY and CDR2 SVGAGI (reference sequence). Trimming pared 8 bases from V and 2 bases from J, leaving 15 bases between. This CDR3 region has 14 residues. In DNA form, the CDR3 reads TGTGCCAGCGCGACCAAACAGGTTCAAGAGACCCAGTACTTC. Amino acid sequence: CASATKQVQETQYF.

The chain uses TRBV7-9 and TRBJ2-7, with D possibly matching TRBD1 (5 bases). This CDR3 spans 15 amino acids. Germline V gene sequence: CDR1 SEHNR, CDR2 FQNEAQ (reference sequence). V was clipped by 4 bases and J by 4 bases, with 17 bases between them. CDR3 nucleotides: TGTGCCAGCAGCTCAACATACAAGGGGTCGTACGAGCAGTACTTC. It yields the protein CASSSTYKGSYEQYF. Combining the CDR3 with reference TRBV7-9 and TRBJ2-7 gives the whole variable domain DTGVSQNPRHKITKRGQNVTFRCDPISEHNRLYWYRQTLGQGPEFLTYFQNEAQLEKSRLLSDRFSAERPKGSFSTLEIQRTEQGDSAMYLCASSSTYKGSYEQYFGPGTRLTVT.

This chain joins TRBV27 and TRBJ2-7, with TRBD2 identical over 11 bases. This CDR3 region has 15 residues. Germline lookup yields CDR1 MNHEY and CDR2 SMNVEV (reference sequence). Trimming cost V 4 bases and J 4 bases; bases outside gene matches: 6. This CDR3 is CASSSPGLAVYEQYF. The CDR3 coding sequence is TGTGCCAGCAGTTCCCCGGGACTAGCGGTATACGAGCAGTACTTC.

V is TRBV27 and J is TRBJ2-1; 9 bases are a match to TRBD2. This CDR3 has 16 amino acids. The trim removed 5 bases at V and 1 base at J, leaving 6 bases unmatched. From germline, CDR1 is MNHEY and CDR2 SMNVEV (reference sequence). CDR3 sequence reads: CASSPLAGESYNEQFF. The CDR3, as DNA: TGTGCCAGCAGTCCCTTAGCGGGAGAGTCCTACAATGAGCAGTTCTTC.

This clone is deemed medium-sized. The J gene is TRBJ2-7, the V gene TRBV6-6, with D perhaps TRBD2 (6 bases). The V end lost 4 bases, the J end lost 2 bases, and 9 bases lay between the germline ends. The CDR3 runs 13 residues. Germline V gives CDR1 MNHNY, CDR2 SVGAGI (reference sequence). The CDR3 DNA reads TGTGCCAGCAGTTTCGGGAGTGCCTACGAGCAGTACTTC. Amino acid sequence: CASSFGSAYEQYF.